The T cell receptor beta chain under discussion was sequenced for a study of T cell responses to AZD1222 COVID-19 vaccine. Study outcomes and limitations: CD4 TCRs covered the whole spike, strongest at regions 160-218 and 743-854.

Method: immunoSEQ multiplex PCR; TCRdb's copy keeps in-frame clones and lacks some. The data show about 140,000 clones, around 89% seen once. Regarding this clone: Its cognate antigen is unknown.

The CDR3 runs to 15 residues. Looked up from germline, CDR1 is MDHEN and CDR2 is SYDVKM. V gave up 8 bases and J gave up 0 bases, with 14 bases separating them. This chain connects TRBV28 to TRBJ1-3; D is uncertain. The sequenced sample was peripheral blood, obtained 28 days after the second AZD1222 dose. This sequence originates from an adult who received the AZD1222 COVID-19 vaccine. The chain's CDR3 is CASGSRRPSGNTIYF. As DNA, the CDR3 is TGTGCCAGCGGAAGTCGCCGGCCCTCTGGAAACACCATATATTTT.